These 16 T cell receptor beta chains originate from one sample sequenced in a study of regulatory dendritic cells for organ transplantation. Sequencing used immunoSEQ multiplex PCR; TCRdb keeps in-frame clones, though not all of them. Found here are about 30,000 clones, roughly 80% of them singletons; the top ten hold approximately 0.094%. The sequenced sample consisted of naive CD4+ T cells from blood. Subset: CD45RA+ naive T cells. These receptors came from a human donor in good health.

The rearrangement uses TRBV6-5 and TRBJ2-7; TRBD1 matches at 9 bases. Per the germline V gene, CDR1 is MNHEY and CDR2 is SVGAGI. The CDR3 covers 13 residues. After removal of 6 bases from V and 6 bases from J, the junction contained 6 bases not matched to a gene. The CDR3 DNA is TGTGCCAGCAGGGAGACAGGGGGGGGCGAGCAGTACTTC. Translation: CASRETGGGEQYF.

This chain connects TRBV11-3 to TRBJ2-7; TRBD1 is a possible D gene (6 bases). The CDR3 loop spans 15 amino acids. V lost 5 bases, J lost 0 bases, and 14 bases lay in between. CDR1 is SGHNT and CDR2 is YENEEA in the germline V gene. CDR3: CASSRLTGTSYEQYF. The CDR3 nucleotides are TGTGCCAGCAGCCGCCTAACAGGGACCTCCTACGAGCAGTACTTC. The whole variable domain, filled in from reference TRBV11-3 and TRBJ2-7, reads EAGVVQSPRYKIIEKKQPVAFWCNPISGHNTLYWYLQNLGQGPELLIRYENEEAVDDSQLPKDRFSAERLKGVDSTLKIQPAELGDSAVYLCASSRLTGTSYEQYFGPGTRLTVT.

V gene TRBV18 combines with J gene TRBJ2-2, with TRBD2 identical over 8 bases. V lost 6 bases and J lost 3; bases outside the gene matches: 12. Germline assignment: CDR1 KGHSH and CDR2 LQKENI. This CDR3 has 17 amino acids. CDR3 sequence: CASSPSSGGAYTGELFF. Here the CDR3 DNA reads TGTGCCAGCTCCCCCTCATCCGGGGGGGCATACACCGGGGAGCTGTTTTTT.

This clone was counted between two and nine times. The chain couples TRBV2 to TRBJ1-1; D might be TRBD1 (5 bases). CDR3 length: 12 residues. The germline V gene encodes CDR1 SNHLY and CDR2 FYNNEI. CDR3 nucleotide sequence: TGTGCGTCGACAGCCCAGGAACCCAAAGCTTTCTTT. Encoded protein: CASTAQEPKAFF.

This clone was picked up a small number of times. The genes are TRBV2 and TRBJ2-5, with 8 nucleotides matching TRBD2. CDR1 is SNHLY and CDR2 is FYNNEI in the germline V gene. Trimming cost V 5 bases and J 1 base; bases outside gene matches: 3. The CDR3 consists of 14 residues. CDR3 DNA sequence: TGTGCCAGCAGTCCTCGGGGGGGCCAAGAGACCCAGTACTTC. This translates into CASSPRGGQETQYF.

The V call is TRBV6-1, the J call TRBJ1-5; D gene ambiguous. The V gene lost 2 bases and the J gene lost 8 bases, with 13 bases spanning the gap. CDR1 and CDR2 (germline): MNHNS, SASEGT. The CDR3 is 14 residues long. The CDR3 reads CASSEWAEGKPQHF. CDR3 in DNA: TGTGCCAGCAGTGAATGGGCCGAGGGTAAGCCCCAGCATTTT.

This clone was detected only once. The DNA for the CDR3 is TGTGCCAGCAGCGGGACTCGTTACAATGAGCAGTTCTTC. Encoded protein: CASSGTRYNEQFF. The chain carries TRBV6-6 and TRBJ2-1; the D gene is possibly TRBD2 (6 bases). Germline assignment: CDR1 MNHNY and CDR2 SVGAGI (reference sequence). This CDR3 comprises 13 residues. V lost 6 bases and J lost 4, with 10 bases in between.

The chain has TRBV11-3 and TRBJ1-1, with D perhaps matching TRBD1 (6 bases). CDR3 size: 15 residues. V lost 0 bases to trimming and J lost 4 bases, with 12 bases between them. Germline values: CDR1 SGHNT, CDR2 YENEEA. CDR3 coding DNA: TGTGCCAGCAGCTTAGAGGGGGCGCGGGTCACTGAAGCTTTCTTT. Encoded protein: CASSLEGARVTEAFF. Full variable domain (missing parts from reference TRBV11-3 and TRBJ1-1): EAGVVQSPRYKIIEKKQPVAFWCNPISGHNTLYWYLQNLGQGPELLIRYENEEAVDDSQLPKDRFSAERLKGVDSTLKIQPAELGDSAVYLCASSLEGARVTEAFFGQGTRLTVV.

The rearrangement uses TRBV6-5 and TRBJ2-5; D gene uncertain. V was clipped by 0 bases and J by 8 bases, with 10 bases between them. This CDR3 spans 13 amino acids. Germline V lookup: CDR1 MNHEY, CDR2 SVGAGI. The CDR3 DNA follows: TGTGCCAGCAGTTACTCGGCTAGTGTCACCCAGTACTTC. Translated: CASSYSASVTQYF.

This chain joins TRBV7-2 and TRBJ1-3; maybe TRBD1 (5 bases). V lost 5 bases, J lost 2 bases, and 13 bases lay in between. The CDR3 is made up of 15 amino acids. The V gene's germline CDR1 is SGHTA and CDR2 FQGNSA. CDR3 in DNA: TGTGCCAGCAGCGCTCTCCGGGGGACTGGAAACACCATATATTTT. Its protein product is CASSALRGTGNTIYF. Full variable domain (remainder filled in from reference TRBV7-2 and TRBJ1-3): GAGVSQSPSNKVTEKGKDVELRCDPISGHTALYWYRQSLGQGLEFLIYFQGNSAPDKSGLPSDRFSAERTGGSVSTLTIQRTQQEDSAVYLCASSALRGTGNTIYFGEGSWLTVV.

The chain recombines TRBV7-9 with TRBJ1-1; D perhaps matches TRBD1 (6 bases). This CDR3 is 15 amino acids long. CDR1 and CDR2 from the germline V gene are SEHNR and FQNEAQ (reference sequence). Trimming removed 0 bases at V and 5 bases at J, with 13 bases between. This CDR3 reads CASSLAPRGGTEAFF. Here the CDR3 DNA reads TGTGCCAGCAGCTTAGCGCCCAGGGGCGGAACTGAAGCTTTCTTT.

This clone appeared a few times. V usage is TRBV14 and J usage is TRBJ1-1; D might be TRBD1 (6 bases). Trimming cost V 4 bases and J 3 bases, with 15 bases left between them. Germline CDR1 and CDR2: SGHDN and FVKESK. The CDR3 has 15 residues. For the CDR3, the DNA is TGTGCCAGCAGCCTCCGCGTAGCAGGGGACACTGAAGCTTTCTTT. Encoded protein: CASSLRVAGDTEAFF.

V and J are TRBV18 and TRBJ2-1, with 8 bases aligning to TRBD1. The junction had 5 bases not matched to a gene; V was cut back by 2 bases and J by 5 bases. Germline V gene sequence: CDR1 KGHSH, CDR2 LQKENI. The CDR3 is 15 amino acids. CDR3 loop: CASSPKTGADNEQFF. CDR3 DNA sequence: TGTGCCAGCTCACCAAAGACAGGGGCCGACAATGAGCAGTTCTTC.

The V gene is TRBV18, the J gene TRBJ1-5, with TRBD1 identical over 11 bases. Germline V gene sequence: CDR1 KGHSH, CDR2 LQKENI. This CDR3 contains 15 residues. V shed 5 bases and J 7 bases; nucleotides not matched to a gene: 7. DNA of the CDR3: TGTGCCAGCTCAACGGGACAGGGGGAGGGCCAGCCCCAGCATTTT. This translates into CASSTGQGEGQPQHF.

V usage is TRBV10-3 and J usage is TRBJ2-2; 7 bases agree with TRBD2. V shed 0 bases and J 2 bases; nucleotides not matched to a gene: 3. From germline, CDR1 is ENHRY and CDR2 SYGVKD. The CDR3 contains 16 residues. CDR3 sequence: CAISESLAENTGELFF. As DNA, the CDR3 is TGTGCCATCAGTGAGTCCCTAGCGGAAAACACCGGGGAGCTGTTTTTT.

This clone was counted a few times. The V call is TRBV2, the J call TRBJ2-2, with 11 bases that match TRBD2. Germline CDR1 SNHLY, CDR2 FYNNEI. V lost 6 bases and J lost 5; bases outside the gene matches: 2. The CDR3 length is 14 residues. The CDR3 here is CASRGTSGTGELFF. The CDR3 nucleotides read TGTGCCAGCAGAGGGACTAGCGGTACCGGGGAGCTGTTTTTT.